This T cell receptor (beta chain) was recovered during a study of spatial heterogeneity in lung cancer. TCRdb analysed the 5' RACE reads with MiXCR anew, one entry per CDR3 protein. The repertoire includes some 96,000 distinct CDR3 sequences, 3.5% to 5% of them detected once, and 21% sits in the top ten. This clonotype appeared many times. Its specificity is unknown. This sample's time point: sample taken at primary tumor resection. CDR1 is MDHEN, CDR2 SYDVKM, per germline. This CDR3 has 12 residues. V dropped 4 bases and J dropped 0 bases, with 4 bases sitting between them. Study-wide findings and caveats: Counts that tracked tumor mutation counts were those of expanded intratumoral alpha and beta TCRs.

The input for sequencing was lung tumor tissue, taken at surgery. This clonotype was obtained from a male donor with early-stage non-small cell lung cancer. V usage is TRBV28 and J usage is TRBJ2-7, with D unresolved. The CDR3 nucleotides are TGTGCCAGCAGTTCCTTCTCCTACGAGCAGTACTTC. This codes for CASSSFSYEQYF.